These 29 T cell receptor beta chains were sequenced from one sample in a study of early T cells in non-severe SARS-CoV-2 infection. One entry per CDR3 protein results from TCRdb running MiXCR on the 5' RACE reads. The sample has about 100,000 distinct CDR3 sequences; around 10% are singletons. Source material: whole blood. The receptors stem from an adult who was a healthcare worker with PCR-confirmed SARS-CoV-2 infection or an uninfected control (not recorded which).

As to this clonotype: A read error may be the cause here, since a much bigger clone is one base away. V and J are TRBV11-1 and TRBJ2-1; no definite D call. The CDR3 contains 11 residues. V lost 3 bases, J lost 6 bases, and 3 bases lay in between. The germline V gene has CDR1 SGHAT and CDR2 FQDESV (reference sequence). CDR3 sequence: CASSFANEQFF. The DNA for the CDR3 is TGTGCCAGCAGCTTCGCCAATGAGCAGTTCTTC. The full variable domain, rest sourced from reference TRBV11-1 and TRBJ2-1, is EAEVAQSPRYKITEKSQAVAFWCDPISGHATLYWYRQILGQGPELLVQFQDESVVDDSQLPKDRFSAERLKGVDSTLKIQPAELGDSAMYLCASSFANEQFFGPGTRLTVL.

This clonotype was found many times. The rearrangement joins TRBV6-1 to TRBJ1-2; a weak D match, TRBD1 (5 bases). This CDR3 region has 15 residues. Germline V gene data show CDR1 as MNHNS and CDR2 as SASEGT. The V and J ends lost 3 bases and 3 bases respectively, with 14 bases between them. The CDR3 region has the DNA TGTGCCAGCAGTGATCCCCGGCAGGGAGACTATGGCTACACCTTC. It translates to CASSDPRQGDYGYTF.

This clonotype was observed a few times. This chain joins TRBV7-2 and TRBJ2-1; D possibly corresponds to TRBD1 (5 bases). Trimming left V 7 bases short and J 3 bases short, with 10 bases between. Germline CDR1 and CDR2: SGHTA and FQGNSA. The length of the CDR3 is 13 residues. CDR3 sequence: CASIQGGYNEQFF. CDR3 sequence (DNA): TGTGCCAGCATCCAGGGTGGCTACAATGAGCAGTTCTTC. Full variable domain (rest looked up from reference TRBV7-2 and TRBJ2-1): GAGVSQSPSNKVTEKGKDVELRCDPISGHTALYWYRQSLGQGLEFLIYFQGNSAPDKSGLPSDRFSAERTGGSVSTLTIQRTQQEDSAVYLCASIQGGYNEQFFGPGTRLTVL.

The chain combines TRBV11-2 with TRBJ1-1; D remains ambiguous. The CDR3 runs 14 residues. Trimming took 5 bases from V and 3 from J, leaving 13 bases between them. Per germline, CDR1 SGHAT and CDR2 FQNNGV. The CDR3 protein is CASSPRRSDTEAFF. The CDR3 DNA sequence: TGTGCCAGCAGCCCCCGAAGGTCGGACACTGAAGCTTTCTTT.

This clonotype occurred a few times. V and J are TRBV29-1 and TRBJ2-4; D not resolved. The length of the CDR3 is 13 residues. Germline lookup yields CDR1 SQVTM and CDR2 ANQGSEA. V was cut by 7 bases and J by 0 bases, with 10 bases left in between. CDR3 region: CSAQVRAKNIQYF. The DNA of the CDR3 is TGCAGCGCCCAGGTCCGAGCCAAAAACATTCAGTACTTC.

This clonotype was seen at least ten times. This chain connects TRBV11-3 to TRBJ2-3; either TRBD1 or TRBD2 may supply D (5 bases each). Trimming removed 5 bases at V and 6 bases at J, with 18 bases between. Germline CDR1 and CDR2: SGHNT and YENEEA. This CDR3 has 15 amino acids. In DNA, the CDR3 is TGTGCCAGCAGCCTGGGGGTAGGGATGGCGGATACGCAGTATTTT. Residues: CASSLGVGMADTQYF.

The chain couples TRBV25-1 to TRBJ1-1, with D perhaps matching TRBD1 (5 bases). Trimming cost V 8 bases and J 10 bases, with 20 bases left between them. Germline values: CDR1 MGHDK, CDR2 SYGVNS. The CDR3 is made up of 13 amino acids. CDR3 loop: CASRGTGPSGAFF. CDR3 coding DNA: TGTGCCAGCCGGGGAACAGGACCATCGGGAGCTTTCTTT.

In its sample, this clonotype was seen many times. The genes are TRBV29-1 and TRBJ2-1, with D possibly being TRBD1 (5 bases). The CDR3 extends over 13 amino acids. Germline lookup yields CDR1 SQVTM and CDR2 ANQGSEA. Trimming left V 5 bases short and J 7 bases short, with 15 bases between. This CDR3 is CSVYRARANEQFF. CDR3 bases: TGCAGCGTTTATCGGGCCAGGGCGAATGAGCAGTTCTTC.

V gene TRBV20-1 combines with J gene TRBJ2-5; 9 bases are a match to TRBD2. V trimming: 6 bases; J trimming: 1 base; junction bases outside the gene matches: 9. CDR1 and CDR2 (germline): DFQATT, SNEGSKA (reference sequence). The CDR3 runs 15 residues. CDR3 nucleotides: TGCAGTGCCCCCCCCTGGCGGGAGGGCCAAGAGACCCAGTACTTC. The encoded protein is CSAPPWREGQETQYF.

The chain employs TRBV2 and TRBJ1-4; D remains ambiguous. The CDR3 is 15 residues long. Trimming pared 1 base from V and 3 bases from J, leaving 9 bases between. CDR1 is SNHLY and CDR2 is FYNNEI in the germline V gene. The CDR3: CASSEGGQPNEKLFF. CDR3 DNA sequence: TGTGCCAGCAGTGAAGGCGGTCAGCCTAATGAAAAACTGTTTTTT.

The table lists this clonotype with a few counts. The chain employs TRBV12-3 or TRBV12-4 and TRBJ2-7; D gene ambiguous. The CDR3 length is 14 residues. The V end was cut by 6 bases, the J end by 6 bases, with 18 bases between. CDR3 bases: TGTGCCAGCAGCCTATCGGGCTCCCCTATCGAGCAGTACTTC. This gives the protein CASSLSGSPIEQYF.

This clonotype showed up just a few times. The gene calls are TRBV7-9 and TRBJ2-5; D could derive from TRBD1 or TRBD2 (6 bases each). V lost 2 bases to trimming and J lost 2 bases, with 9 bases between them. This CDR3 contains 14 residues. Looked up from germline, CDR1 is SEHNR and CDR2 is FQNEAQ (reference sequence). The CDR3 bases are TGTGCCAGCAGCTTAAAGGGGGGACAAGAGACCCAGTACTTC. Encoded protein: CASSLKGGQETQYF.

This clonotype was seen a few times. The chain combines TRBV29-1 with TRBJ2-2; D is unresolved. Looked up from germline, CDR1 is SQVTM and CDR2 is ANQGSEA. Trimming left V 6 bases short and J 3 bases short, with 5 bases between. This CDR3 region has 11 residues. Written as DNA, the CDR3 is TGCAGCGTGACCGACACCGGGGAGCTGTTTTTT. Its translation is CSVTDTGELFF.

This clonotype was picked up one time. A much larger clone lies a single base off, so this may be a read error. The CDR3 DNA reads TGCAGTGCTAGCATAGACAGGGTGAACACTGAAGCTCTCTTT. It is translated as CSASIDRVNTEALF. The chain recombines TRBV20-1 with TRBJ1-1, with 7 bases fitting TRBD1. Per germline, CDR1 DFQATT and CDR2 SNEGSKA (reference sequence). The CDR3 length is 14 residues.

The CDR3 loop reads CASSPPVGQGNRGYTF. CDR3 coding DNA: TGTGCCAGCTCACCACCGGTGGGACAGGGCAACCGTGGCTACACCTTC. The chain has TRBV18 and TRBJ1-2; 9 positions match TRBD1. This CDR3 is 16 amino acids long. CDR1 KGHSH and CDR2 LQKENI come from the germline V gene. With V trimmed by 0 bases and J by 7 bases, 9 bases remained unmatched. The full variable domain, its missing parts supplied by reference TRBV18 and TRBJ1-2, is NAGVMQNPRHLVRRRGQEARLRCSPMKGHSHVYWYRQLPEEGLKFMVYLQKENIIDESGMPKERFSAEFPKEGPSILRIQQVVRGDSAAYFCASSPPVGQGNRGYTFGSGTRLTVV.

This clonotype was recorded at least ten times. The V and J genes are TRBV25-1 and TRBJ2-7, with no clear D. Germline V gives CDR1 MGHDK, CDR2 SYGVNS. The CDR3 is 14 residues long. Trimming pared 4 bases from V and 2 bases from J, leaving 12 bases between. The CDR3 nucleotides are TGTGCCAGCAGTGTCCGGAACGGTCCCTACGAGCAGTACTTC. Amino acid sequence: CASSVRNGPYEQYF.

This clonotype showed up many times. The chain recombines TRBV5-6 with TRBJ1-1, with 7 bases lining up with TRBD1. V gave up 2 bases and J gave up 5 bases; unmatched junction bases: 6. Germline V gene data show CDR1 as SGHDT and CDR2 as YYEEEE. This CDR3 comprises 14 residues. CDR3 in DNA: TGTGCCAGCAGCTTAGACAGGGTGCGGACTGAAGCTTTCTTT. Translated: CASSLDRVRTEAFF.

This clonotype was picked up many times. This chain links TRBV24-1 with TRBJ1-1; TRBD1 aligns across 7 bases. Trimming at V came to 5 bases and at J to 5 bases, leaving 4 bases not matched to a gene. This CDR3 spans 13 amino acids. The germline V gene encodes CDR1 KGHDR and CDR2 SFDVKD. CDR3 sequence reads: CATSGPDRTEAFF. The CDR3 DNA reads TGTGCCACCAGTGGGCCGGACAGGACTGAAGCTTTCTTT.

This clonotype was found a few times. This rearrangement joins TRBV6-8 to TRBJ1-5, with D possibly being TRBD1 (6 bases). The CDR3 runs 18 residues. CDR1 and CDR2 from the germline V gene are MNHGY and SAAAGT. Trimming removed 2 bases from V and 1 base from J, with 18 bases in between. In DNA form, the CDR3 reads TGTGCCAGCAGTTACCAGACCAGGGGCTCCCCCAGCAATCAGCCCCAGCATTTT. This translates into CASSYQTRGSPSNQPQHF.

This clonotype was seen repeatedly, ten times or more. The CDR3, as DNA: TGTGCCAGCAGTCCCCCGGGACTAGCGGGAATTGGGACAGATACGCAGTATTTT. Protein: CASSPPGLAGIGTDTQYF. The V gene is TRBV6-2 or TRBV6-3, the J gene TRBJ2-3; TRBD2 agrees at 13 bases. Germline trimming cut 5 bases from V and 3 bases from J; bases unmatched to any gene: 11. Germline CDR1 and CDR2: MNHEY and SVGEGT. This CDR3 is 18 amino acids long.

This clonotype was found a few times. V gene TRBV12-3 or TRBV12-4 combines with J gene TRBJ2-1; D is perhaps TRBD1 (5 bases). The CDR3 is made up of 16 amino acids. Trimming pared 1 base from V and 5 bases from J, leaving 15 bases between. CDR3 DNA sequence: TGTGCCAGCAGTTTAGGAAGCAGGGCTAGGCACAATGAGCAGTTCTTC. This codes for CASSLGSRARHNEQFF.

There are a few counts of this clonotype. The gene calls are TRBV28 and TRBJ2-7, with a weak D call TRBD2 (5 bases). Trimming took 2 bases from V and 7 from J, leaving 18 bases between them. This CDR3 region has 15 residues. Looked up from germline, CDR1 is MDHEN and CDR2 is SYDVKM. This CDR3 reads CASSLARPAPGEQYF. The CDR3, as DNA: TGTGCCAGCAGTTTAGCGAGACCCGCGCCGGGGGAGCAGTACTTC.

The count of this clonotype is one. The chain links TRBV5-1 to TRBJ2-2, with D uncertain. Germline CDR1 SGHRS, CDR2 YFSETQ. The V gene lost 4 bases and the J gene lost 1 base, with 11 bases spanning the gap. The CDR3 has 15 amino acids. CDR3 residues: CASSLVWQNTGELFF. DNA of the CDR3: TGCGCCAGCAGCCTGGTATGGCAGAACACCGGGGAGCTGTTTTTT.

This clonotype was picked up a small number of times. This rearrangement joins TRBV5-6 to TRBJ2-7; 10 bases line up with TRBD1. The CDR3 is made up of 13 amino acids. Germline V CDR1 and CDR2: SGHDT, YYEEEE. V lost 0 bases and J lost 9; bases outside the gene matches: 3. The CDR3 DNA reads TGTGCCAGCAGCTTGGAGGGACAGGGGAGGCAGTACTTC. Its protein is CASSLEGQGRQYF.

This clonotype was counted only a few times. The chain employs TRBV19 and TRBJ2-5; D possibly corresponds to TRBD1 (6 bases). CDR3 length equals 16 residues. Trimming took off 7 bases at V and 5 bases at J, with 23 bases between the two ends. Germline assignment: CDR1 LNHDA and CDR2 SQIVND (reference sequence). The DNA of the CDR3 is TGTGCCAGTACTGCGACAGGAAGGGCGCTGGGGGAGACCCAGTACTTC. Translated: CASTATGRALGETQYF. The variable domain in full, completed from reference TRBV19 and TRBJ2-5, reads DGGITQSPKYLFRKEGQNVTLSCEQNLNHDAMYWYRQDPGQGLRLIYYSQIVNDFQKGDIAEGYSVSREKKESFPLTVTSAQKNPTAFYLCASTATGRALGETQYFGPGTRLLVL.

This clonotype was counted a few times. The rearrangement uses TRBV7-9 and TRBJ1-6; TRBD1 might be the D (5 bases). V was pared by 5 bases and J by 10 bases, with 18 bases between. The CDR3 runs to 15 residues. Germline CDR1 is SEHNR and CDR2 is FQNEAQ (reference sequence). The CDR3 here is CASSLGPLGDSPLHF. For the CDR3, the DNA is TGTGCCAGCAGCCTTGGACCCCTCGGGGACTCACCCCTCCACTTT.

This clonotype was seen a single time. The rearrangement uses TRBV29-1 and TRBJ2-6; D gene ambiguous. The CDR3 length is 14 residues. V lost 4 bases, J lost 3 bases, and 10 bases lay in between. Germline CDR1 and CDR2: SQVTM and ANQGSEA. CDR3 coding DNA: TGCAGCGTTGGATCCACCCTTGGGGCCAACGTCCTGACTTTC. Translated, it gives CSVGSTLGANVLTF.

This clonotype was recorded a few times. The chain has TRBV2 and TRBJ2-1, with D possibly being TRBD1 (5 bases). This CDR3 comprises 15 residues. Germline V lookup: CDR1 SNHLY, CDR2 FYNNEI. V was trimmed by 3 bases and J by 4 bases, leaving 13 bases between them. The CDR3 bases are TGTGCCAGCAGTGAGGAGAAGACAGCTTACAATGAGCAGTTCTTC. Protein product: CASSEEKTAYNEQFF.

The chain links TRBV12-3 or TRBV12-4 to TRBJ1-5; 9 bases line up with TRBD1. With 7 bases clipped from V and 5 bases from J, the junction kept 3 bases outside the gene matches. The CDR3 is 13 amino acids. This CDR3 is CASNRDRDQPQHF. The CDR3 bases are TGTGCCAGCAACCGGGACAGGGATCAGCCCCAGCATTTT.